This T cell receptor beta chain was captured by sequencing in a study of T-cell reconstitution after alpha-beta-depleted transplantation in children. Unique molecular identifiers featured in how the TCRbeta library was prepared. From the PCR reads, TCRdb called clonotypes with MiXCR, one entry per CDR3 protein. This table has roughly 610,000 distinct CDR3 sequences, over 9.5% appearing once. The V and J ends lost 5 bases and 13 bases respectively, with 18 bases between them. Germline loops: CDR1 SGHTA, CDR2 FQGNSA. There are 14 residues in the CDR3. This specimen consisted of PBMCs from the stem cell graft donor, obtained from the stem cell graft. This sequence joins TRBV7-2 and TRBJ2-6, with a tentative D call TRBD2 (5 bases). This receptor was taken from a human donor who donated a stem cell graft to a child with acute myeloid leukemia. This CDR3 reads CASSLTAADFVLTF. CDR3 DNA: TGTGCCAGCAGCCTTACAGCGGCGGATTTTGTCCTGACTTTC.